This T cell receptor (beta chain) was sequenced for a study of human T cells and chemical hapten exposure. As for time point: patch test 1, 2 weeks after DPC sensitization. Noted treatment: therapeutic diphenylcyclopropenone sensitization with weekly scalp DPC. At patch-test visits, sampling came before the patch test. Every donor had alopecia and was 18 to 70 years old; all were suitable for DPC. TCRdb redid the calling of the RACE reads with MiXCR, one entry per CDR3 protein. The sample has around 380,000 distinct CDR3 sequences; 4.8% are singletons. As regards this clonotype: Its antigen remains unidentified.

Deletions cut 5 bases from V and 3 bases from J, with 19 bases between. This CDR3 is 16 amino acids long. Per the germline V gene, CDR1 is SGHVS and CDR2 is FQNEAQ. Broader study findings: Expanded TCRs made up significantly more big CDR3 similarity clusters than controls did. Healthy individuals' immune responses may differ from those of donors, who had alopecia.

This clonotype was obtained from a woman aged 45-60 years with alopecia areata. Some clones in this sample may be carry-over from other donors' samples. The rearrangement uses TRBV7-8 and TRBJ2-5; D is uncertain. This material consisted of whole blood, taken in connection with sensitization to the hapten diphenylcyclopropenone (DPC). CDR3 coding DNA: TGTGCCAGCAGCCTGCTGACCCAAACCGCGAAAGAGACCCAGTACTTC. It specifies CASSLLTQTAKETQYF.